This T cell receptor (beta chain) was identified during a study of T-cell reconstitution after alpha-beta-depleted transplantation in children. Broader study findings: After transplant, high TCRbeta diversity at day 60 in some patients arose from surviving recipient T cells and thymic progenitors. Reportedly, roughly two months post-transplant, alpha-beta T cells arose from several hundred expanded graft clones. T-cell numbers and diversity one year post-transplant derived largely from freshly generated T cells.

As regards this clonotype: No antigen is known for it.

The CDR3 totals 14 residues. Trimming took off 2 bases at V and 1 base at J, with 8 bases between the two ends. Germline CDR1 reads SGHVS; CDR2 reads FNYEAQ. TCRbeta library construction was performed incorporating unique molecular identifiers. MiXCR, run by TCRdb on the PCR reads, gives a single entry per CDR3 protein. The data show tens of thousands of distinct CDR3 sequences, roughly 45% seen once. V is TRBV7-6 and J is TRBJ1-1, with TRBD1 as a possible D gene (6 bases). Specimen: PBMCs, mostly from graft donor cells, collected 360 days after TCRalphabeta/CD19-depleted stem cell transplant. The sequence came from a male patient between 10 and 17 years old who had a stem cell transplant for acute lymphoblastic leukemia, so the T cells may come from the graft donor. The CDR3 loop reads CASSLKDRNTEAFF. In DNA, the CDR3 is TGTGCCAGCAGCTTAAAGGACAGGAACACTGAAGCTTTCTTT. The full variable domain, its missing parts supplied by reference TRBV7-6 and TRBJ1-1, is GAGVSQSPRYKVTKRGQDVALRCDPISGHVSLYWYRQALGQGPEFLTYFNYEAQQDKSGLPNDRFSAERPEGSISTLTIQRTEQRDSAMYRCASSLKDRNTEAFFGQGTRLTVV.